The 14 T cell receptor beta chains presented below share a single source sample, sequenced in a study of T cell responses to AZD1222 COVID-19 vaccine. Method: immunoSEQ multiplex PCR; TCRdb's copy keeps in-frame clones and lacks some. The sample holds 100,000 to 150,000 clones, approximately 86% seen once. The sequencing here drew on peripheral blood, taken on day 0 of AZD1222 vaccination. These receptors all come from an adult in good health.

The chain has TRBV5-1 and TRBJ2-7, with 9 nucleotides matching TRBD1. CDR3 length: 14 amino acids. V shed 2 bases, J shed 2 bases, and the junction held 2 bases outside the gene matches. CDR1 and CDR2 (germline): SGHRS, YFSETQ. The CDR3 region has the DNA TGCGCCAGCAGCTTAGGGGACAGGGCCTACGAGCAGTACTTC. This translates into CASSLGDRAYEQYF.

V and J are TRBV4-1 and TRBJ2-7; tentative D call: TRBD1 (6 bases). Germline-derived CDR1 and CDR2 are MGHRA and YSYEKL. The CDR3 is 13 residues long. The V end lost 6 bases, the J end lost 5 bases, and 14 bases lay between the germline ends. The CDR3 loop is CASSTTGNNEQYF. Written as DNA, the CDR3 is TGCGCCAGCAGTACCACAGGGAACAACGAGCAGTACTTC.

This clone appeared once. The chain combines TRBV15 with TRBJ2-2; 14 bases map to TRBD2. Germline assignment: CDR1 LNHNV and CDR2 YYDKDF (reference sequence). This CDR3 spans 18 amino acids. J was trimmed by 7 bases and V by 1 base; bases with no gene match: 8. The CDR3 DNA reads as TGTGCCACCAGCAGAGTCCGGGGACTAGCGGGAGTGCTCGGGGAGCTGTTTTTT. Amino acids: CATSRVRGLAGVLGELFF.

The CDR3 DNA reads TGTGCCGGAAACAGGGGCCAGGCGTATGGCTACACCTTC. The encoded protein is CAGNRGQAYGYTF. J is TRBJ1-2 and V is TRBV6-5; 7 positions match TRBD1. The trim removed 11 bases at V and 5 bases at J, leaving 11 bases unmatched. The CDR3 spans 13 residues. Germline V gene lookup returns CDR1 MNHEY and CDR2 SVGAGI.

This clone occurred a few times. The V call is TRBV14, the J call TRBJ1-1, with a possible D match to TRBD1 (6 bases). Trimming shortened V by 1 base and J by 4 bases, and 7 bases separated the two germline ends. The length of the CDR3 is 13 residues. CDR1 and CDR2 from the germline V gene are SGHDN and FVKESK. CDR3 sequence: CASSQAGVTEAFF. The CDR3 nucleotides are TGTGCCAGCAGCCAAGCAGGGGTCACTGAAGCTTTCTTT.

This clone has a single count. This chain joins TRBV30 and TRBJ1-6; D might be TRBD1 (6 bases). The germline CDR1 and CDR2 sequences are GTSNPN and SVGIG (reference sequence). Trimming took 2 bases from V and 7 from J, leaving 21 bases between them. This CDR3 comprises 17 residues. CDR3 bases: TGTGCCTGGAGTCAAAAACAGGGAACAGGGTTAAATTCACCCCTCCACTTT. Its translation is CAWSQKQGTGLNSPLHF.

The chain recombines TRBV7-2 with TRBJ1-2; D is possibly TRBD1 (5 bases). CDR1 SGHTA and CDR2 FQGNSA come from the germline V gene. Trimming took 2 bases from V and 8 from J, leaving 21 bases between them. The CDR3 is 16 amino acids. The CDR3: CASSLSSQGIFMGYTF. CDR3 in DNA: TGTGCCAGCAGCTTATCCTCCCAGGGAATTTTTATGGGCTACACCTTC. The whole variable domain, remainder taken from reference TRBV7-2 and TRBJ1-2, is GAGVSQSPSNKVTEKGKDVELRCDPISGHTALYWYRQSLGQGLEFLIYFQGNSAPDKSGLPSDRFSAERTGGSVSTLTIQRTQQEDSAVYLCASSLSSQGIFMGYTFGSGTRLTVV.

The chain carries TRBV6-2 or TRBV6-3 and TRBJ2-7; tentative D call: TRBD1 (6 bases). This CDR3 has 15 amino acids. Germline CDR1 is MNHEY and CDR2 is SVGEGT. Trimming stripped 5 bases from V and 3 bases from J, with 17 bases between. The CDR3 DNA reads TGTGCCAGCAGTCGAGGAACCCGGGACAACTACGAGCAGTACTTC. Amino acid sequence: CASSRGTRDNYEQYF.

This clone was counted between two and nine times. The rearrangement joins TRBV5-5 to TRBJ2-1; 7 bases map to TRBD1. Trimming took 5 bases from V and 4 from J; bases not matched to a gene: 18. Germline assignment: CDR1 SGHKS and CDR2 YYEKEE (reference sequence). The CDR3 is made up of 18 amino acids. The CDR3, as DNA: TGTGCCAGCAGACTCCGTGGGTTACAGGGGCCAATTTACAATGAGCAGTTCTTC. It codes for CASRLRGLQGPIYNEQFF.

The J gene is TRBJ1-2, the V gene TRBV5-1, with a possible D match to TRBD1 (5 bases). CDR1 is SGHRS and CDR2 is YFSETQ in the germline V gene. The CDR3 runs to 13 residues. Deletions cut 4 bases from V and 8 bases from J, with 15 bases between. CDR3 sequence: CASSETGLWGYTF. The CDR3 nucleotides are TGCGCCAGCAGCGAAACGGGACTCTGGGGCTACACCTTC. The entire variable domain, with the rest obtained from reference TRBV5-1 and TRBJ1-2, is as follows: KAGVTQTPRYLIKTRGQQVTLSCSPISGHRSVSWYQQTPGQGLQFLFEYFSETQRNKGNFPGRFSGRQFSNSRSEMNVSTLELGDSALYLCASSETGLWGYTFGSGTRLTVV.

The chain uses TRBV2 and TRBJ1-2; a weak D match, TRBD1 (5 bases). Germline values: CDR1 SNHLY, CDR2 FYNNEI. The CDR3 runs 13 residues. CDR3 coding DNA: TGTGCTCCTTACGGGGACGCGGGCTATGGCTACACCTTC. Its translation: CAPYGDAGYGYTF.

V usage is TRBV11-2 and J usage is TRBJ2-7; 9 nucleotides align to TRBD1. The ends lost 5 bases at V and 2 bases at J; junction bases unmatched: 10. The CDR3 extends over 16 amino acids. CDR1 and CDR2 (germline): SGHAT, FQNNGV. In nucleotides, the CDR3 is TGTGCCAGCAGCCGTCCCGGGACAGGGAAAACCTACGAGCAGTACTTC. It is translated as CASSRPGTGKTYEQYF.

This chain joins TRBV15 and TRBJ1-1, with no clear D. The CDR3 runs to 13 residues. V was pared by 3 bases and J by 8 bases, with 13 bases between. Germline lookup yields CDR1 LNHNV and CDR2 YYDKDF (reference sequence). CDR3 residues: CATSRGGGEEAFF. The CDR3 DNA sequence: TGTGCCACCAGCAGGGGAGGCGGGGAGGAAGCTTTCTTT.

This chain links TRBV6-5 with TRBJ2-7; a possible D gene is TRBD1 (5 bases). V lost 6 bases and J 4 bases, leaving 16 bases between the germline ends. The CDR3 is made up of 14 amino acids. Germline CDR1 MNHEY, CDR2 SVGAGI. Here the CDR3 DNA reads TGTGCCAGCAGAACGACAGACGGTATTTACGAGCAGTACTTC. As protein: CASRTTDGIYEQYF.